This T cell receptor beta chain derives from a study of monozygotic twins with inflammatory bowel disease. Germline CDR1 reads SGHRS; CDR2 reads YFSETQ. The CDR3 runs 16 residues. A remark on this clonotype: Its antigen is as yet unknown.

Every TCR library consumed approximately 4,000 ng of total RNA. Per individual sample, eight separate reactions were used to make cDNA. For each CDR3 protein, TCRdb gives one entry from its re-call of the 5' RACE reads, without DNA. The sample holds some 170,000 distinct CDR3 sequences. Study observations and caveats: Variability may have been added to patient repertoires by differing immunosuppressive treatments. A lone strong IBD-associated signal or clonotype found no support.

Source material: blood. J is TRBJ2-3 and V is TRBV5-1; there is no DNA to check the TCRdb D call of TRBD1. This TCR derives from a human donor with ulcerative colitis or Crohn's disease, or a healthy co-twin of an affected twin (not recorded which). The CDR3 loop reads CASSLGQGDYTDTQYF.